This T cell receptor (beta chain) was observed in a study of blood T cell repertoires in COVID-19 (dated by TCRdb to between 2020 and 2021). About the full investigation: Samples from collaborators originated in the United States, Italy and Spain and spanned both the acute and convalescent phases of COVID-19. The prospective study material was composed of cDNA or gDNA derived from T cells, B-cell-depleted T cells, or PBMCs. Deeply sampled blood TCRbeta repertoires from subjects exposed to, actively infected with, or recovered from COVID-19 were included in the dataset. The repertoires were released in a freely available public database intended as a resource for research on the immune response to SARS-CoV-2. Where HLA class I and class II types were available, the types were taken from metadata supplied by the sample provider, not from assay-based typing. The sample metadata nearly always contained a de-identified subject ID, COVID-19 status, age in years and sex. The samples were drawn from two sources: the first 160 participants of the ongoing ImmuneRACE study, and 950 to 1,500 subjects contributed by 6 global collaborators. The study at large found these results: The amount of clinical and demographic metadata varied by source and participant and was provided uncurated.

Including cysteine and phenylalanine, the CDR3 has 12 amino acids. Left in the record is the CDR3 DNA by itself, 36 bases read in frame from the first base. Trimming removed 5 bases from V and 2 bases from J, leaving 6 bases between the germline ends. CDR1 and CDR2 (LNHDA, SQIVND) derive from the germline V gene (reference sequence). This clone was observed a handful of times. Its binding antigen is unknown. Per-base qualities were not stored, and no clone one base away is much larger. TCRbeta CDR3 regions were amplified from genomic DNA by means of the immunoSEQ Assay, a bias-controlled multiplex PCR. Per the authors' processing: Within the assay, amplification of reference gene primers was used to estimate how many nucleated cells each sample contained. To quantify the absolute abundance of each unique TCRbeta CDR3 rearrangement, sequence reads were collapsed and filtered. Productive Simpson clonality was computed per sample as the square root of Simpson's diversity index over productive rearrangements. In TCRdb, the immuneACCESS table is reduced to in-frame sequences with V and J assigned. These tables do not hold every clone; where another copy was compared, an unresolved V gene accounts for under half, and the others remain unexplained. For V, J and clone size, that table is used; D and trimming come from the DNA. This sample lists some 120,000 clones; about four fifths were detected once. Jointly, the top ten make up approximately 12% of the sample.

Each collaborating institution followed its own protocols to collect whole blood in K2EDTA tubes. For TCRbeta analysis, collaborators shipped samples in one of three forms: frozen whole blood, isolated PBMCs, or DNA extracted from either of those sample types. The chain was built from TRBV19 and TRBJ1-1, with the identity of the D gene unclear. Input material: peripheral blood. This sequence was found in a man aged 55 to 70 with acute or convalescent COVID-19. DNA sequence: TGTGCCAGTAGTGCAGGTAACACTGAAGCTTTCTTT. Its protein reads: CASSAGNTEAFF. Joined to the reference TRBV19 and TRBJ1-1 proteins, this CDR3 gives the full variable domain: DGGITQSPKYLFRKEGQNVTLSCEQNLNHDAMYWYRQDPGQGLRLIYYSQIVNDFQKGDIAEGYSVSREKKESFPLTVTSAQKNPTAFYLCASSAGNTEAFFGQGTRLTVV.